Listed here is a single TCR beta chain. There are 19 residues in the CDR3. Trimming cost V 6 bases and J 14 bases; bases outside gene matches: 23. This entry is derived from a study of tumor-infiltrating lymphocytes in oesophageal squamous cell carcinoma. TCRdb itself ran the PCR reads through MiXCR, one entry per CDR3 protein. The repertoire has more than 10,000 distinct CDR3 sequences, under 65% of them found once; the top ten carry 28%. Sequencing input: esophageal tumor tissue. The chain carries TRBV12-3 or TRBV12-4 and TRBJ2-3, with 16 nucleotides matching TRBD2. The TCR originated in a female donor with esophageal squamous cell carcinoma. In DNA form, the CDR3 reads TGTGCCAGCAGCCCAGGGACTAGCGGGAGGGCCCGGAACACCGGGGAGCTGTATTTT. It codes for CASSPGTSGRARNTGELYF.